These 8 T cell receptor beta chains originate from one sample sequenced in a study of T-cell memory formation after mild COVID-19. In TCRdb, the 5' RACE reads were re-called with MiXCR into one record per CDR3 protein. The sample has 110,000 to 150,000 distinct CDR3 sequences, 11% to 15% seen once. Sequencing was done on a sample of PBMCs or a T cell subset sorted from them (not recorded which). Source of these receptors: an adult woman who had mild COVID-19 (a few samples of this study predate the infection). Cell type and time point are not known.

The chain carries TRBV9 and TRBJ1-5, with D possibly matching TRBD1 (6 bases). The CDR3 has 14 residues. V lost 3 bases and J 4 bases, leaving 11 bases between the germline ends. The germline V gene encodes CDR1 SGDLS and CDR2 YYNGEE. CDR3: CASSDRGGNQPQHF. CDR3 nucleotides: TGTGCCAGCAGCGACCGAGGGGGAAATCAGCCCCAGCATTTT.

This chain's CDR3 is CASSYAVRADYQETQYF. In DNA form, the CDR3 reads TGTGCCAGCAGTTACGCCGTCAGGGCTGACTATCAAGAGACCCAGTACTTC. The chain combines TRBV6-5 with TRBJ2-5, with D perhaps matching TRBD1 or TRBD2 (5 bases each). Trimming took 2 bases from V and 2 from J, leaving 18 bases between them. CDR3 length equals 17 residues. Germline CDR1 reads MNHEY; CDR2 reads SVGAGI.

Many counts were recorded for this clonotype. J is TRBJ2-5 and V is TRBV29-1; D is unresolved. This CDR3 has 11 amino acids. The V end lost 0 bases, the J end lost 7 bases, and 6 bases lay between the germline ends. Germline CDR1 SQVTM, CDR2 ANQGSEA. CDR3 in DNA: TGCAGCGTTGAAGATCTCGGGACCCAGTACTTC. Amino acids: CSVEDLGTQYF.

The chain carries TRBV20-1 and TRBJ2-7; 7 bases agree with TRBD2. Trimming at V came to 0 bases and at J to 3 bases, leaving 8 bases not matched to a gene. The CDR3 runs 15 residues. CDR1 is DFQATT and CDR2 is SNEGSKA in the germline V gene (reference sequence). CDR3 region: CSARDRRTSDYEQYF. The CDR3 nucleotides are TGCAGTGCTAGAGATAGGAGAACTAGCGACTACGAGCAGTACTTC.

This clonotype occurred a few times. J is TRBJ2-1 and V is TRBV29-1; D call uncertain. This CDR3 has 13 residues. With 4 bases removed from V and 3 bases from J, the gap between germline ends came to 10 bases. Germline CDR1 and CDR2: SQVTM and ANQGSEA. Here the CDR3 DNA reads TGCAGCGTTGTAGACGGTTACTACAATGAGCAGTTCTTC. This translates into CSVVDGYYNEQFF.

This chain connects TRBV20-1 to TRBJ2-2; D may be TRBD1 or TRBD2 (5 bases each). The CDR3 is 15 amino acids. Germline CDR1 is DFQATT and CDR2 is SNEGSKA (reference sequence). V was trimmed by 0 bases and J by 3 bases, leaving 11 bases between them. CDR3 amino acids: CSARDIQGDTGELFF. In DNA, the CDR3 is TGCAGTGCTAGAGATATTCAGGGAGACACCGGGGAGCTGTTTTTT.

In this sample, this clonotype turned up a few times. CDR3 in amino acids: CASSVESANGPEQYF. The CDR3 DNA sequence: TGTGCCAGCAGCGTAGAGTCCGCTAACGGCCCCGAGCAGTACTTC. This chain connects TRBV9 to TRBJ2-7; D is ambiguous. Between the trimmed V and J ends, which lost 0 bases and 6 bases, there was a span of 16 bases. This CDR3 is 15 amino acids long. CDR1 is SGDLS, CDR2 YYNGEE, per germline.

V is TRBV29-1 and J is TRBJ2-7, with D hard to call. CDR3 length: 11 residues. The germline CDR1 and CDR2 sequences are SQVTM and ANQGSEA. Trimming took off 6 bases at V and 4 bases at J, with 10 bases between the two ends. DNA for the CDR3: TGCAGCGTCACCGACAATTACGAGCAGTACTTC. Residues: CSVTDNYEQYF.